This T cell receptor (beta chain) was recorded in a study of blood T cell repertoires in COVID-19. Only in-frame clones appear in the TCRdb table, and some are missing; sequencing was by immunoSEQ multiplex PCR. The repertoire consists of about 250,000 clones, with approximately 90% occurring once and the leading ten covering roughly 2.5%. CDR3 size: 13 residues. V lost 6 bases and J lost 10, with 13 bases in between. Germline CDR1 and CDR2: SEHNR and FQNEAQ (reference sequence). Sequencing was carried out using PBMCs or T cells enriched from blood (not recorded which). This clonotype was obtained from a woman aged 18-35 years who had recovered from COVID-19. The rearrangement uses TRBV7-9 and TRBJ1-6; a weak D match, TRBD1 (5 bases). The CDR3 region is CASRGGVGSPLHF. The CDR3 DNA reads as TGTGCCAGCAGGGGGGGAGTTGGGTCACCCCTCCACTTT. The full variable domain, its missing parts supplied by reference TRBV7-9 and TRBJ1-6, is DTGVSQNPRHKITKRGQNVTFRCDPISEHNRLYWYRQTLGQGPEFLTYFQNEAQLEKSRLLSDRFSAERPKGSFSTLEIQRTEQGDSAMYLCASRGGVGSPLHFGNGTRLTVT.